This TCR beta chain was sequenced for a study of PD-L1 blockade in urothelial cancer. About the study: At 3 weeks after treatment start (second dose) and again at 6 weeks, blood was analyzed.

The CDR3 is 14 amino acids. V lost 5 bases to trimming and J lost 1 base, with 11 bases between them. The germline CDR1 and CDR2 sequences are SGHTA and FQGNSA. Patients had urothelial carcinoma that was locally advanced or metastatic. Libraries were prepared by immunoSEQ multiplex PCR; TCRdb keeps only in-frame clonotypes and omits some of them. This table has tens of thousands of clones, 85% to 90% appearing once. The clonotype was recovered from a man aged 60 to 69 with urothelial cancer. The chain carries TRBV7-2 and TRBJ1-2; D perhaps matches TRBD1 (6 bases). The material sequenced was PBMCs, taken around atezolizumab (anti-PD-L1) treatment. For the CDR3, the DNA is TGTGCCAGCAGCCCGGACAGTGGTAACTATGGCTACACCTTC. Its translation: CASSPDSGNYGYTF.